The sequence of this T cell receptor beta chain was determined in a study of cytomegalovirus exposure and HLA in healthy donors. V lost 5 bases to trimming and J lost 6 bases, with 17 bases between them. Germline V CDR1 and CDR2: SGHDT, YYEEEE. This CDR3 has 14 amino acids. General study findings and limits: Indistinguishability led to the exclusion of some V segments, TRBV6-2 and TRBV6-3 included.

As regards this clone: The antigen remains undetermined.

Primers included in the PCR were 60 Vbeta and 13 Jbeta primers. TCRdb's copy holds only in-frame clones and misses some; the assay was immunoSEQ multiplex PCR. The sample has 90,000 to 120,000 clones; around three quarters are singletons. The chain has TRBV5-6 and TRBJ1-1; a weak D match, TRBD1 (6 bases). The receptor was derived from a woman aged 35 to 49 in good health and CMV-seronegative. Sequenced material: PBMCs. The CDR3 protein is CASRGRGTSAEAFF. DNA of the CDR3: TGTGCCAGCAGGGGCAGGGGTACTAGCGCTGAAGCTTTCTTT.